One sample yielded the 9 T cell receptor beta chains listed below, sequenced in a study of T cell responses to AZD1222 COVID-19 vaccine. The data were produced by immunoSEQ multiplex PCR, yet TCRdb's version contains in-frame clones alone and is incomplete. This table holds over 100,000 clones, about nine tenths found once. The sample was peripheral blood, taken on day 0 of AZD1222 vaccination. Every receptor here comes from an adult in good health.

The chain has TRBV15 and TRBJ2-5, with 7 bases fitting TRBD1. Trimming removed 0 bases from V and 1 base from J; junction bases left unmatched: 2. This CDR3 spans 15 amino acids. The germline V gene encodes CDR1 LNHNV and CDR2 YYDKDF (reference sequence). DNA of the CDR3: TGTGCCACCAGCAGAGATAAGGGGGCCCAAGAGACCCAGTACTTC. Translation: CATSRDKGAQETQYF.

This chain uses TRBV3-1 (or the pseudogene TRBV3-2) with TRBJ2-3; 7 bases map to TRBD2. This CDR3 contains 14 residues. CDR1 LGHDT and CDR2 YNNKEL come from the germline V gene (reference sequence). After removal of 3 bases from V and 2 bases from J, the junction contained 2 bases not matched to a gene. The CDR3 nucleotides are TGTGCCAGCAGCCAGAGCGGGGCCACAGATACGCAGTATTTT. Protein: CASSQSGATDTQYF.

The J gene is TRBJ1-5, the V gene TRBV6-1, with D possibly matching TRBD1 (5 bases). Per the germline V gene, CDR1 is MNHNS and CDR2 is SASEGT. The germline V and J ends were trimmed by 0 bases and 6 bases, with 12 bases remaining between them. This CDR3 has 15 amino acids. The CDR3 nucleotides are TGTGCCAGCAGTGAAGCGACCCAGGGTGGTCAGCCCCAGCATTTT. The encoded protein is CASSEATQGGQPQHF.

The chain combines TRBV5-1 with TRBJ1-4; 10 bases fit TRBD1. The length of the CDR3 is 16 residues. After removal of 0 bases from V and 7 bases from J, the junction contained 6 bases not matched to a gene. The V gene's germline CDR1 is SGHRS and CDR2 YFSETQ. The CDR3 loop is CASSLDGDRGGEKLFF. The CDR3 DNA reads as TGCGCCAGCAGCTTGGATGGGGACAGGGGTGGTGAAAAACTGTTTTTT.

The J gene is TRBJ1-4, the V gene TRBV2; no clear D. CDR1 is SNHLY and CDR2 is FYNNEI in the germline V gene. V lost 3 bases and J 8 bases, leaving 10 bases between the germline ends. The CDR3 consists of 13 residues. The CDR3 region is CASSDIGGEKLFF. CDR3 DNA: TGTGCCAGCAGTGATATTGGCGGCGAAAAACTGTTTTTT. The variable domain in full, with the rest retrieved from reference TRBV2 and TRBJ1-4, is EPEVTQTPSHQVTQMGQEVILRCVPISNHLYFYWYRQILGQKVEFLVSFYNNEISEKSEIFDDQFSVERPDGSNFTLKIRSTKLEDSAMYFCASSDIGGEKLFFGSGTQLSVL.

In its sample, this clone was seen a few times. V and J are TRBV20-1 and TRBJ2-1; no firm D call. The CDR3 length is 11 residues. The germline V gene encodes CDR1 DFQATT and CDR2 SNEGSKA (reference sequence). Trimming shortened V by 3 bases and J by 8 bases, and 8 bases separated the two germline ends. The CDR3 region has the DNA TGCAGTGCTAGGAGGTGGGATGAGCAGTTCTTC. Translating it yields CSARRWDEQFF.

DNA of the CDR3: TGCGCCAGCAGCCAAGACCGTAAGGAAGTAGTGGGAAATGAGCAGTTCTTC. Encoded protein: CASSQDRKEVVGNEQFF. The V call is TRBV4-1, the J call TRBJ2-1; D remains unclear. CDR3 length equals 17 residues. Germline CDR1 reads MGHRA; CDR2 reads YSYEKL. V dropped 0 bases and J dropped 7 bases, with 19 bases sitting between them.

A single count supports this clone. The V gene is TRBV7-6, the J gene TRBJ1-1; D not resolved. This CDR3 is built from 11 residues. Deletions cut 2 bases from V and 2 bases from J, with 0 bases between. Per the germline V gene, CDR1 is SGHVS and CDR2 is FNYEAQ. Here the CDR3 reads CASSLNTEAFF. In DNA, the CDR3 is TGTGCCAGCAGCTTAAACACTGAAGCTTTCTTT.

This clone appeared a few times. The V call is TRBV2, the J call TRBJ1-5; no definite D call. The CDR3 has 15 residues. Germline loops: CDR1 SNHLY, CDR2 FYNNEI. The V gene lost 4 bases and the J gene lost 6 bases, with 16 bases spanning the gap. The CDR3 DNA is TGTGCCAGCAGTGTGTGGGGAGATTGGCGTCAGCCCCAGCATTTT. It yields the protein CASSVWGDWRQPQHF.